Following are 13 T cell receptor beta chains from one sample sequenced in a study of response to subunit inactivated influenza vaccine. TCRdb independently ran MiXCR on the RT-PCR reads; one entry per CDR3 protein. This sample has approximately 530,000 distinct CDR3 sequences, with approximately 7.6% found just once. Sequences were derived from PBMCs from blood, sampled 23 to 25 months after vaccination. These receptors were collected from a man between 50 and 75 years old who received an inactivated influenza vaccine.

This clonotype has only a few counts. The chain employs TRBV12-3 or TRBV12-4 and TRBJ2-2; D ambiguous. The CDR3 consists of 15 residues. V lost 3 bases and J 5 bases, leaving 13 bases between the germline ends. CDR3 DNA sequence: TGTGCCAGCAGTTTTGGCACCCCGCCGACCGGGGAGCTGTTTTTT. Translated, it gives CASSFGTPPTGELFF.

There are a few counts of this clonotype. The chain employs TRBV15 and TRBJ2-1; maybe TRBD1 (5 bases). In germline, CDR1 is LNHNV, CDR2 YYDKDF (reference sequence). Trimming pared 3 bases from V and 8 bases from J, leaving 14 bases between. This CDR3 comprises 14 residues. The CDR3 DNA follows: TGTGCCACCAGCAGGAATCAGGGTTTCGATGAGCAGTTCTTC. As protein: CATSRNQGFDEQFF.

A few counts support this clonotype. The chain is built from TRBV4-2 and TRBJ2-5; 8 bases align to TRBD2. With 0 bases clipped from V and 7 bases from J, the junction kept 7 bases outside the gene matches. This CDR3 comprises 15 residues. Germline values: CDR1 LGHNA, CDR2 YNFKEQ. CDR3 protein: CASSQDVSGRGTQYF. CDR3 DNA sequence: TGTGCCAGCAGCCAAGATGTCAGCGGGAGAGGGACCCAGTACTTC.

In this sample, this clonotype turned up once. At one end the junction does not follow the germline gene, possibly because of a read error. The chain is built from TRBV7-8 and TRBJ2-1, with D perhaps TRBD2 (5 bases). The CDR3 loop spans 16 amino acids. Germline values: CDR1 SGHVS, CDR2 FQNEAQ. The CDR3 spells CASSSPGVPIYNDQFF. As DNA, the CDR3 is TGTGCCAGCAGCTCCCCCGGGGTCCCAATTTACAATGATCAGTTCTTC.

This clonotype was counted ten times or more. This rearrangement joins TRBV4-3 to TRBJ1-4; D perhaps matches TRBD1 (5 bases). The CDR3 extends over 19 amino acids. CDR1 and CDR2 (germline): LGHNA, YSLEER. V was clipped by 0 bases and J by 1 base, with 18 bases between them. This CDR3 reads CASSQDLIGQGITNEKLFF. The DNA of the CDR3 is TGCGCCAGCAGCCAAGATCTCATCGGGCAGGGTATAACTAATGAAAAACTGTTTTTT.

This clonotype appeared many times. The chain recombines TRBV11-2 with TRBJ2-5, with TRBD2 matching over 11 bases. The CDR3 contains 16 residues. V shed 3 bases, J shed 5 bases, and the junction held 8 bases outside the gene matches. Looked up from germline, CDR1 is SGHAT and CDR2 is FQNNGV. The CDR3 nucleotides read TGTGCCAGCAGCTTGGAACTAGCGGGGGTATTGGAGACCCAGTACTTC. Its protein is CASSLELAGVLETQYF.

Points on this clonotype: This clone may be a read error of a much larger clone one base away. The V and J genes are TRBV20-1 and TRBJ2-1, with 8 bases that match TRBD2. The germline V gene encodes CDR1 DFQATT and CDR2 SNEGSKA (reference sequence). This CDR3 contains 15 residues. CDR3 in DNA: TGCAGTGCGATTCCTCTAGCGGGTGTTTACAATGGGCAGTTCTTC. Translation gives CSAIPLAGVYNGQFF.

This chain uses TRBV6-1 with TRBJ1-1, with D perhaps TRBD1 (5 bases). The CDR3 is made up of 17 amino acids. The V and J ends lost 6 bases and 4 bases respectively, with 24 bases between them. Germline CDR1 MNHNS, CDR2 SASEGT. CDR3 nucleotides: TGTGCCAGCAGGCCTACCCCATTCCAGGGCGTCGGCACTGAAGCTTTCTTT. It codes for CASRPTPFQGVGTEAFF.

The chain combines TRBV29-1 with TRBJ2-1; 8 bases line up with TRBD1. Trimming removed 3 bases from V and 2 bases from J; junction bases left unmatched: 6. The CDR3 spans 15 residues. Germline V gene data show CDR1 as SQVTM and CDR2 as ANQGSEA. The CDR3 coding sequence is TGCAGCGTTGACTTCGGGACAGGCCCCTACAATGAGCAGTTCTTC. This encodes CSVDFGTGPYNEQFF.

This chain connects TRBV10-3 to TRBJ1-5, with D unresolved. The CDR3 spans 16 residues. The germline gives CDR1 ENHRY, CDR2 SYGVKD. V was cut by 0 bases and J by 0 bases, with 9 bases left in between. The CDR3 DNA reads TGTGCCATCAGTGAGTCGCGTGGCCGTAGCAATCAGCCCCAGCATTTT. Translation: CAISESRGRSNQPQHF.

The chain combines TRBV4-1 with TRBJ2-1, with 8 positions matching TRBD2. The CDR3 is 17 amino acids. The trim removed 1 base at V and 8 bases at J, leaving 13 bases unmatched. Germline V gene data show CDR1 as MGHRA and CDR2 as YSYEKL. The CDR3 region is CASSQVNPGLGPHEQFF. In DNA, the CDR3 is TGCGCCAGCAGCCAAGTTAACCCGGGACTAGGCCCCCATGAGCAGTTCTTC.

This clonotype was seen a handful of times. This chain's CDR3 is CASSLRRSDTQYF. The CDR3, as DNA: TGCGCCAGCAGCTTGAGGCGATCAGATACGCAGTATTTT. The chain combines TRBV5-1 with TRBJ2-3; D unclear. The CDR3 is 13 amino acids. Germline V gene data show CDR1 as SGHRS and CDR2 as YFSETQ. The V and J ends lost 1 base and 4 bases respectively, with 7 bases between them.

Many counts were recorded for this clonotype. The chain combines TRBV2 with TRBJ1-2; unclear D gene. V was clipped by 10 bases and J by 3 bases, with 15 bases between them. Germline V gene lookup returns CDR1 SNHLY and CDR2 FYNNEI. The CDR3 extends over 13 amino acids. The CDR3 DNA reads TGTGCCACGACGGACGGCCTGGACTATGGCTACACCTTC. Encoded protein: CATTDGLDYGYTF. Supplemented by reference TRBV2 and TRBJ1-2, the full variable domain reads EPEVTQTPSHQVTQMGQEVILRCVPISNHLYFYWYRQILGQKVEFLVSFYNNEISEKSEIFDDQFSVERPDGSNFTLKIRSTKLEDSAMYFCATTDGLDYGYTFGSGTRLTVV.